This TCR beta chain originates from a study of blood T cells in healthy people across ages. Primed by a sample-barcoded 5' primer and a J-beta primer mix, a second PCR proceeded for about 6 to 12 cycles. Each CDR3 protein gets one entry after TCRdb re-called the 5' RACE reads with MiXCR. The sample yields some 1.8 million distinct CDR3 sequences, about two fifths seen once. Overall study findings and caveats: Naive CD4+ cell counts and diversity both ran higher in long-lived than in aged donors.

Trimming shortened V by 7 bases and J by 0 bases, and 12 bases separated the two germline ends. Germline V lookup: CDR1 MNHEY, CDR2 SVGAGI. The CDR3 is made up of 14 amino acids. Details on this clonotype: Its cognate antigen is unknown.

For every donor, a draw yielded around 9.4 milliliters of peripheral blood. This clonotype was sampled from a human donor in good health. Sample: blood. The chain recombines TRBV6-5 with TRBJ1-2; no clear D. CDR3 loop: CASTMGPSNYGYTF. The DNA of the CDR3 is TGTGCCAGCACCATGGGCCCCTCTAACTATGGCTACACCTTC.